These 9 T cell receptor beta chains originate from one sample sequenced in a study of CD8 T cells in ankylosing spondylitis. TCRdb recomputed calls from the 5' RACE reads with MiXCR, one row per CDR3 protein. The table has 250,000 to 300,000 distinct CDR3 sequences, about 18% seen once. The sequenced sample was blood, either unsorted or a sorted T cell fraction (not recorded which). The receptors shown here come from a male donor with ankylosing spondylitis or in good health (not recorded which).

This clonotype has only a few counts. The chain couples TRBV4-2 to TRBJ2-3; possible D gene TRBD1, 6 bases. The length of the CDR3 is 16 residues. Germline V gives CDR1 LGHNA, CDR2 YNFKEQ. Trimming took 0 bases from V and 4 from J, leaving 14 bases between them. The CDR3 sequence is CASSQDRSGAADTQYF. CDR3 bases: TGTGCCAGCAGCCAAGATAGGTCAGGGGCGGCAGATACGCAGTATTTT.

This clonotype came up many times. The V gene is TRBV6-2 or TRBV6-3, the J gene TRBJ2-1; unclear D gene. Germline-derived CDR1 and CDR2 are MNHEY and SVGEGT. Deletions cut 6 bases from V and 7 bases from J, with 10 bases between. This CDR3 spans 12 amino acids. CDR3 DNA sequence: TGTGCCAGCAGCTACGTGGGGAATGAGCAGTTCTTC. It translates to CASSYVGNEQFF.

The gene calls are TRBV29-1 and TRBJ1-1, with 10 nucleotides matching TRBD1. Germline V gene data show CDR1 as SQVTM and CDR2 as ANQGSEA. This CDR3 spans 15 amino acids. V trimming: 6 bases; J trimming: 0 bases; junction bases outside the gene matches: 7. For the CDR3, the DNA is TGCAGCGTCCCCGGACAGGGGGTAGTGAACACTGAAGCTTTCTTT. Translated: CSVPGQGVVNTEAFF.

This rearrangement joins TRBV10-3 to TRBJ2-5, with 11 nucleotides matching TRBD2. With V trimmed by 5 bases and J by 4 bases, 6 bases remained unmatched. The CDR3 spans 15 residues. Germline CDR1 and CDR2: ENHRY and SYGVKD. CDR3 loop: CAISPELAGGETQYF. In nucleotides, the CDR3 is TGTGCCATCAGTCCCGAGCTAGCGGGGGGAGAGACCCAGTACTTC.

In this sample, this clonotype turned up a few times. The J gene is TRBJ2-1, the V gene TRBV12-3 or TRBV12-4; D gene uncertain. CDR3 length: 20 residues. The V gene lost 3 bases and the J gene lost 4 bases, with 28 bases spanning the gap. In nucleotides, the CDR3 is TGTGCCAGCAGTTTCAAGTTAGGTGGCAACCCAGGTACTACATACAATGAGCAGTTCTTC. Its protein is CASSFKLGGNPGTTYNEQFF.

This clonotype showed up just a few times. The chain is built from TRBV12-3 or TRBV12-4 and TRBJ2-2, with TRBD2 matching over 9 bases. CDR3 length: 15 amino acids. After removal of 1 base from V and 7 bases from J, the junction contained 4 bases not matched to a gene. DNA of the CDR3: TGTGCCAGCAGTTTAGTCGGGACTAGCATCGGGGAGCTGTTTTTT. Its translation: CASSLVGTSIGELFF.

A few counts support this clonotype. The J gene is TRBJ2-3, the V gene TRBV4-1; D remains unclear. CDR3 length: 14 amino acids. Germline V lookup: CDR1 MGHRA, CDR2 YSYEKL. Trimming took off 2 bases at V and 1 base at J, with 7 bases between the two ends. CDR3 amino acids: CASSQTLGTDTQYF. For the CDR3, the DNA is TGCGCCAGCAGCCAAACATTGGGCACAGATACGCAGTATTTT.

The table lists this clonotype with a few counts. This chain uses TRBV23-1 with TRBJ2-3; D uncertain. TRBV23-1 belongs to the ORF category, with a function that is uncertain. V was trimmed by 2 bases and J by 0 bases, leaving 12 bases between them. This CDR3 has 16 residues. Here the CDR3 reads CASSQLCGHSTDTQYF. DNA for the CDR3: TGCGCCAGCAGTCAACTGTGCGGCCACAGCACAGATACGCAGTATTTT.

The chain has TRBV29-1 and TRBJ2-1; 11 nucleotides match TRBD2. The germline V gene encodes CDR1 SQVTM and CDR2 ANQGSEA. This CDR3 contains 17 residues. V lost 4 bases to trimming and J lost 3 bases; unmatched junction nucleotides: 11. The DNA for the CDR3 is TGCAGCGTTGCGGGAAAGGTGGGACTAGCGGTCTACAATGAGCAGTTCTTC. Protein sequence: CSVAGKVGLAVYNEQFF.